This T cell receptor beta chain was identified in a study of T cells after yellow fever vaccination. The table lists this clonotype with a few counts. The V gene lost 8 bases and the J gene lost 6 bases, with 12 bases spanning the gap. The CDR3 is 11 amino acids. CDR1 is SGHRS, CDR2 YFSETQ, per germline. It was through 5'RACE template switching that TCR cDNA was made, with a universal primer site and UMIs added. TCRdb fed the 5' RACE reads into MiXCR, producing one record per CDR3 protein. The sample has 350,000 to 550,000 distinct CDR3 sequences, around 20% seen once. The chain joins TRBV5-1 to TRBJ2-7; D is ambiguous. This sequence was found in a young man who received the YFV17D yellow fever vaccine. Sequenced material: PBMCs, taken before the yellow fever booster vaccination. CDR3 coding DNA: TGCGCCAGTAGAGAAACAGCCGAGCAGTACTTC. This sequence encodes CASRETAEQYF.